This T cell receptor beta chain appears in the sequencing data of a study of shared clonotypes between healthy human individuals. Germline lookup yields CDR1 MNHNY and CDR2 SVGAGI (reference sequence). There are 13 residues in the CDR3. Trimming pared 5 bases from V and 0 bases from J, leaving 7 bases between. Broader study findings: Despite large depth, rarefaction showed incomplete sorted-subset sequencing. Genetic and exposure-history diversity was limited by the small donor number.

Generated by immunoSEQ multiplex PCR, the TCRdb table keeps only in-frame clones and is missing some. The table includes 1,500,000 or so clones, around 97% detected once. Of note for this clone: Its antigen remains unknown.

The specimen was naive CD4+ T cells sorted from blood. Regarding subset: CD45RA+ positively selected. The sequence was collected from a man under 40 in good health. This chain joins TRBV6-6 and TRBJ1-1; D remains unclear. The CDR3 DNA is TGTGCCAGCAGTAACGACCTGAACACTGAAGCTTTCTTT. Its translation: CASSNDLNTEAFF.